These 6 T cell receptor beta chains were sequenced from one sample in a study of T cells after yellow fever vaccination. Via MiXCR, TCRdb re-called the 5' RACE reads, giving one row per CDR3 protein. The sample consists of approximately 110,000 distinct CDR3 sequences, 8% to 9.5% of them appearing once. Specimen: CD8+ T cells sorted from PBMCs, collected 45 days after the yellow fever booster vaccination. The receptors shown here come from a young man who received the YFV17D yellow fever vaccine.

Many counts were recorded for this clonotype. The CDR3 sequence: CASRDNNEQFF. CDR3 DNA: TGTGCCAGCAGAGACAACAATGAGCAGTTCTTC. The chain has TRBV11-2 and TRBJ2-1; no clear D. The CDR3 sequence is 11 residues long. CDR1 is SGHAT, CDR2 FQNNGV, per germline. Trimming took 6 bases from V and 5 from J, leaving 5 bases between them.

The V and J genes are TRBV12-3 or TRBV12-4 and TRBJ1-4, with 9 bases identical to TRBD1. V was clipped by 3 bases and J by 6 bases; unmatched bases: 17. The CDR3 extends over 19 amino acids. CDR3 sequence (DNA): TGTGCCAGCAGTTTTATCTCTCGGGACAGGGAATATTTTGATGAAAAACTGTTTTTT. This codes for CASSFISRDREYFDEKLFF.

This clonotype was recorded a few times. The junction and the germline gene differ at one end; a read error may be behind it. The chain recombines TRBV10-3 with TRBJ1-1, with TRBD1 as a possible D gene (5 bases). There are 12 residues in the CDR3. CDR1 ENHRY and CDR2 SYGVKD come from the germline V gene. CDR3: CAITGGGTEVFF. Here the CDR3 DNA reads TGTGCCATAACAGGTGGGGGGACTGAAGTTTTCTTT.

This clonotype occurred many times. The CDR3 is CASRGGDSYNEQFF. CDR3 sequence (DNA): TGTGCCAGCAGAGGAGGGGACTCCTACAATGAGCAGTTCTTC. The chain joins TRBV27 to TRBJ2-1; maybe TRBD2 (6 bases). Per germline, CDR1 MNHEY and CDR2 SMNVEV (reference sequence). The CDR3 extends over 14 amino acids. Trimming stripped 6 bases from V and 0 bases from J, with 9 bases between.

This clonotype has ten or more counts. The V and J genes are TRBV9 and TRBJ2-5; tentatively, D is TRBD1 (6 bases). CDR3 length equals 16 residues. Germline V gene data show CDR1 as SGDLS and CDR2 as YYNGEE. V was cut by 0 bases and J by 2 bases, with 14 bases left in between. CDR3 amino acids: CASSVEWGRFQETQYF. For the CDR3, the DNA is TGTGCCAGCAGCGTAGAGTGGGGGCGCTTTCAAGAGACCCAGTACTTC.

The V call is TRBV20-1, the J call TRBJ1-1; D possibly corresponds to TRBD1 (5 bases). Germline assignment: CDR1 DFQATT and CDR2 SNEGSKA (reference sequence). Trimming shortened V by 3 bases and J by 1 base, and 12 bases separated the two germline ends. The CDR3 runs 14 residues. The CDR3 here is CSASSPTGNTEAFF. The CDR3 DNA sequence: TGCAGTGCTAGTTCCCCCACAGGGAACACTGAAGCTTTCTTT.